Shown below are 22 T cell receptor beta chains from a single sample sequenced in a study of post-analysis software for immune sequencing data. Study results and limitations: Higher frequency in patients than in controls was seen for five TRBV segments, with TRBV5-6, TRBV5-1 and TRBV20-1 among them.

TCR beta cDNA libraries had unique molecular identifiers. From the PCR reads, TCRdb called clonotypes with MiXCR, one entry per CDR3 protein. The sample has approximately 630,000 distinct CDR3 sequences, 59% seen once. These receptors are not linked to any known antigen. Sequenced sample: blood. These receptors were collected from a girl under 10 years old with multiple sclerosis.

This chain connects TRBV20-1 to TRBJ2-4; TRBD1 matches 9 bases. The CDR3 covers 15 residues. Germline CDR1 is DFQATT and CDR2 is SNEGSKA (reference sequence). J gave up 7 bases and V 6 bases, and 13 bases lay outside the gene matches. The DNA for the CDR3 is TGCAGTGCGTACACGGCGACAGGGGGAAAGAACATTCAGTACTTC. Encoded protein: CSAYTATGGKNIQYF.

This clonotype was seen many times. The V and J genes are TRBV9 and TRBJ2-3; no clear D. The V gene's germline CDR1 is SGDLS and CDR2 YYNGEE. Trimming cost V 2 bases and J 4 bases, with 8 bases left between them. The CDR3 has 13 residues. DNA of the CDR3: TGTGCCAGCAGCGTGTACGAGTCAGATACGCAGTATTTT. This codes for CASSVYESDTQYF.

This rearrangement joins TRBV9 to TRBJ1-4; 8 positions agree with TRBD1. V dropped 2 bases and J dropped 7; count of bases not matched to a gene: 10. Germline V gene data show CDR1 as SGDLS and CDR2 as YYNGEE. The length of the CDR3 is 16 residues. The CDR3, as DNA: TGTGCCAGCAGCGTGGATCAGGGGGCGAGGGGTGAAAAACTGTTTTTT. Its protein product is CASSVDQGARGEKLFF.

The chain couples TRBV7-2 to TRBJ2-2; D uncertain. The CDR3 is 14 residues long. Trimming left V 3 bases short and J 2 bases short, with 7 bases between. The germline V gene encodes CDR1 SGHTA and CDR2 FQGNSA. The CDR3 nucleotides are TGTGCCAGCAGCTTGGTCAGTAACACCGGGGAGCTGTTTTTT. Translated: CASSLVSNTGELFF.

The rearrangement links TRBV12-3 or TRBV12-4 to TRBJ2-7, with D perhaps matching TRBD2 (5 bases). Trimming took off 2 bases at V and 12 bases at J, with 14 bases between the two ends. The CDR3 is 12 residues long. Here the CDR3 reads CASSLSRQEAYF. DNA for the CDR3: TGTGCCAGCAGTTTATCCCGGCAGGAGGCGTACTTC.

This sequence joins TRBV6-5 and TRBJ1-6, with TRBD1 matching 11 bases. The length of the CDR3 is 14 residues. Germline-derived CDR1 and CDR2 are MNHEY and SVGAGI. Trimming at V came to 2 bases and at J to 15 bases, leaving 6 bases not matched to a gene. DNA for the CDR3: TGTGCCAGCAGTTACGGGACAGGGGGTCCCCTCCTCCACTTT. This translates into CASSYGTGGPLLHF.

This clonotype showed up just a few times. The rearrangement uses TRBV13 and TRBJ2-1, with D perhaps matching TRBD1 (5 bases). V was clipped by 3 bases and J by 5 bases, with 8 bases between them. The CDR3 has 13 amino acids. Per the germline V gene, CDR1 is PRHDT and CDR2 is FYEKMQ (reference sequence). The CDR3 region has the DNA TGTGCCAGCAGCTTTGACAGAGACAATGAGCAGTTCTTC. Protein product: CASSFDRDNEQFF.

The genes are TRBV12-3 or TRBV12-4 and TRBJ1-4; maybe TRBD1 (5 bases). This CDR3 is built from 15 residues. Trimming took off 5 bases at V and 3 bases at J, with 13 bases between the two ends. Here the CDR3 DNA reads TGTGCCAGCAGTCCTCTGGGACGGTCTAATGAAAAACTGTTTTTT. Translation gives CASSPLGRSNEKLFF.

Points on this clonotype: A read error may produce the germline difference seen at one junction end. V gene TRBV11-2 combines with J gene TRBJ1-5, with D perhaps TRBD1 (5 bases). This CDR3 region has 16 residues. Germline V gene sequence: CDR1 SGHAT, CDR2 FQNNGV. The CDR3 sequence is CTSSLGPFLRGQPQHF. The CDR3 DNA reads as TGTACCAGCAGCTTAGGCCCCTTCCTTAGGGGTCAGCCCCAGCATTTT.

This clonotype was picked up one time. V is TRBV15 and J is TRBJ2-3, with D possibly TRBD2 on 7 matching bases. The CDR3 is made up of 15 amino acids. Deletions cut 4 bases from V and 4 bases from J, with 15 bases between. CDR1 is LNHNV, CDR2 YYDKDF, per germline (reference sequence). CDR3 sequence (DNA): TGTGCCACCAGCAAAGACCGGGGGGCCGCAGATACGCAGTATTTT. Translation: CATSKDRGAADTQYF.

In this sample, this clonotype turned up a few times. The chain recombines TRBV6-2 or TRBV6-3 with TRBJ2-1; a possible D gene is TRBD2 (6 bases). This CDR3 is built from 15 residues. The germline gives CDR1 MNHEY, CDR2 SVGEGT. Trimming removed 3 bases from V and 8 bases from J, with 17 bases in between. CDR3 protein: CASSYRGTSVYEQFF. The DNA of the CDR3 is TGTGCCAGCAGTTATCGGGGGACCTCGGTATATGAGCAGTTCTTC.

This clonotype was seen only a few times. With a much larger clone just one base away, this may be a read error. This chain links TRBV5-1 with TRBJ2-5, with D maybe TRBD2 (5 bases). Germline assignment: CDR1 SGHRS and CDR2 YFSETQ. The V end was cut by 2 bases, the J end by 1 base, with 12 bases between. The CDR3 runs to 15 residues. Written as DNA, the CDR3 is TGCGCCAGCAGCTTCAACGGGGAATTCCAAGAGACCCAGTACTTC. Amino acids: CASSFNGEFQETQYF.

This clonotype was seen a handful of times. The genes are TRBV7-3 and TRBJ2-6, with 7 nucleotides matching TRBD1. CDR3 size: 16 residues. Unmatched junction bases numbered 4, after V lost 4 bases and J lost 1 base. Germline V gene data show CDR1 as SGHTA and CDR2 as FQGTGA. The CDR3 loop reads CASSSRQGSGANVLTF. CDR3 sequence (DNA): TGTGCCAGCAGCTCTAGACAGGGTTCTGGGGCCAACGTCCTGACTTTC. The whole variable domain, filled in from reference TRBV7-3 and TRBJ2-6, reads GAGVSQTPSNKVTEKGKYVELRCDPISGHTALYWYRQSLGQGPEFLIYFQGTGAADDSGLPNDRFFAVRPEGSVSTLKIQRTERGDSAVYLCASSSRQGSGANVLTFGAGSRLTVL.

The V and J genes are TRBV14 and TRBJ2-1; D ambiguous. V lost 1 base to trimming and J lost 0 bases, with 7 bases between them. The V gene's germline CDR1 is SGHDN and CDR2 FVKESK. The CDR3 covers 15 residues. The CDR3 reads CASSQVVSSYNEQFF. In DNA, the CDR3 is TGTGCCAGCAGCCAAGTGGTGAGCTCCTACAATGAGCAGTTCTTC.

This clonotype showed up just once. This chain links TRBV5-5 with TRBJ2-5; D uncertain. CDR1 SGHKS and CDR2 YYEKEE come from the germline V gene (reference sequence). This CDR3 contains 14 residues. V lost 3 bases, J lost 1 base, and 10 bases lay in between. CDR3 protein: CASSWATLQETQYF. The CDR3 DNA is TGTGCCAGCAGCTGGGCCACGCTCCAAGAGACCCAGTACTTC. Together with reference TRBV5-5 and TRBJ2-5, the CDR3 gives the full variable domain: DAGVTQSPTHLIKTRGQQVTLRCSPISGHKSVSWYQQVLGQGPQFIFQYYEKEERGRGNFPDRFSARQFPNYSSELNVNALLLGDSALYLCASSWATLQETQYFGPGTRLLVL.

The J gene is TRBJ2-5, the V gene TRBV29-1; D gene uncertain. V was shortened by 3 bases and J by 4 bases, with 15 bases between the two germline ends. Germline CDR1 SQVTM, CDR2 ANQGSEA. CDR3 size: 14 residues. In DNA, the CDR3 is TGCAGCGTTGAGTCTTTCGGTGTAGGAGAGACCCAGTACTTC. It codes for CSVESFGVGETQYF.

This clonotype was observed a handful of times. The chain is built from TRBV4-2 and TRBJ2-1, with D perhaps TRBD2 (6 bases). Germline V CDR1 and CDR2: LGHNA, YNFKEQ. The V and J ends lost 0 bases and 1 base respectively, with 10 bases between them. This CDR3 is built from 16 residues. CDR3: CASSQERGRSYNEQFF. CDR3 nucleotides: TGTGCCAGCAGCCAAGAGCGGGGACGGTCCTACAATGAGCAGTTCTTC.

In this sample, this clonotype turned up a few times. The chain joins TRBV7-2 to TRBJ2-1; D might be TRBD2 (6 bases). Germline assignment: CDR1 SGHTA and CDR2 FQGNSA. The CDR3 has 14 amino acids. The V and J ends lost 3 bases and 4 bases respectively, with 10 bases between them. CDR3 in DNA: TGTGCCAGCAGCTTGCGGGGCCGTTACAATGAGCAGTTCTTC. Protein: CASSLRGRYNEQFF.

V gene TRBV6-2 or TRBV6-3 combines with J gene TRBJ2-1; maybe TRBD2 (6 bases). The CDR3 spans 15 residues. With 8 bases removed from V and 4 bases from J, the gap between germline ends came to 18 bases. Germline CDR1 is MNHEY and CDR2 is SVGEGT. The CDR3 loop is CASGQPGEPYNEQFF. CDR3 DNA: TGTGCCAGCGGACAACCGGGGGAGCCATACAATGAGCAGTTCTTC.

The chain links TRBV20-1 to TRBJ2-5, with unresolved D. V dropped 0 bases and J dropped 1 base, with 12 bases sitting between them. From germline, CDR1 is DFQATT and CDR2 SNEGSKA (reference sequence). This CDR3 contains 15 residues. The CDR3 region is CSARDLAKIQETQYF. The CDR3 bases are TGCAGTGCTAGAGATCTTGCGAAAATCCAAGAGACCCAGTACTTC.

The chain carries TRBV12-3 or TRBV12-4 and TRBJ2-5, with TRBD2 identical over 13 bases. This CDR3 spans 16 amino acids. J lost 1 base, V lost 5 bases, and 4 bases had no gene match. The CDR3 region is CASSTRLAGGQETQYF. CDR3 bases: TGTGCCAGCAGTACACGACTAGCGGGAGGCCAAGAGACCCAGTACTTC.

This chain connects TRBV2 to TRBJ2-7; TRBD1 matches at 7 bases. The end of the DNA aligns better with TRBJ2-5, so the J call may be wrong. Germline V gene data show CDR1 as SNHLY and CDR2 as FYNNEI. The CDR3 length is 13 residues. The CDR3 sequence is CASIPGQKETQYF. Here the CDR3 DNA reads TGTGCCAGCATTCCGGGACAGAAAGAGACCCAGTACTTC.